This TCR beta chain comes out of a study of blood T cell repertoires in COVID-19. Study-level background: Italy, Spain and the United States were the sources of the convalescent and acute COVID-19 samples. PBMCs, B-cell-depleted T cells, or T cells were the source of the cDNA or gDNA that made up the material.

This table comes from immunoSEQ multiplex PCR, and its TCRdb copy is limited to in-frame clones, with some not included. The top ten clones hold about 3% of a sample with about 360,000 clones, about 87% of them seen once. CDR3 size: 14 residues. Germline values: CDR1 LNHDA, CDR2 SQIVND (reference sequence). J gave up 4 bases and V 8 bases, and 8 bases lay outside the gene matches. This receptor was taken from a human donor in a cohort sampled during active COVID-19. The rearrangement uses TRBV19 and TRBJ1-2; 9 bases align to TRBD1. Sequenced sample: peripheral blood. CDR3 residues: CASQGTGRTYGYTF. The CDR3 DNA follows: TGTGCCAGTCAAGGGACAGGGCGGACCTATGGCTACACCTTC.